Listed below are T cell receptor beta chains from one sample, sequenced in a study of blood T cell repertoires in COVID-19. Assay: immunoSEQ multiplex PCR; the TCRdb copy retains only in-frame clones and omits some. The sample contains fewer than 150,000 clones, around 85% of which appear only once. The sequenced material came from peripheral blood. The receptors shown here come from a man aged 70 or older who had recovered from COVID-19. CDR3s include the opening cysteine and the closing phenylalanine or tryptophan. Each record gives: J gene, V gene, CDR3 length, CDR3 protein.

TRBJ2-7 | TRBV5-1 | 14 | CASSAGVSSYEQYF
TRBJ2-2 | TRBV6-1 | 16 | CASSEQGIVYSGELFF
TRBJ2-2 | TRBV7-9 | 15 | CASSELMDSAGELFF
TRBJ2-1 | TRBV10-3 | 16 | CAISESRTSDYNEQFF
TRBJ1-2 | TRBV13 | 12 | CASSSGQDGYTF
TRBJ2-3 | TRBV4-1 | 16 | CASSQVAGGGTDTQYF
TRBJ2-5 | TRBV5-1 | 14 | CASSNEGVRETQYF
TRBJ1-4 | TRBV5-6 | 14 | CASSRTGGGEKLFF
TRBJ1-1 | TRBV18 | 16 | CASSPTPLRGGTEAFF
TRBJ1-3 | TRBV14 | 17 | CASSQDATGTAGNTIYF
TRBJ1-2 | TRBV28 | 13 | CASSLREYYGYTF